Shown below are 2 T cell receptor beta chains from a single sample sequenced in a study of blood T cell repertoires in COVID-19. The repertoire was sequenced with immunoSEQ multiplex PCR; TCRdb's copy has only in-frame clones and lacks some. The sample records approximately 140,000 clones, approximately 88% being singletons. The sample comprised peripheral blood. The receptors derive from a man between 65 and 85 years old with active COVID-19.

This chain joins TRBV28 and TRBJ2-7; 14 bases map to TRBD2. The CDR3 has 14 amino acids. CDR1 and CDR2 (germline): MDHEN, SYDVKM. Trimming at V came to 5 bases and at J to 6 bases, leaving 3 bases not matched to a gene. This CDR3 is CASSVGLAGGEQYF. CDR3 sequence (DNA): TGTGCCAGCAGTGTTGGACTAGCGGGAGGCGAGCAGTACTTC.

This clone was observed once. The chain links TRBV18 to TRBJ1-2; 7 bases match TRBD1. Germline CDR1 and CDR2: KGHSH and LQKENI. The V segment lost 2 bases and the J segment 8 bases; nucleotides outside the gene matches: 2. The CDR3 sequence is 12 residues long. Written as DNA, the CDR3 is TGTGCCAGCTCACCAGACAGGGCCGGCTACACCTTC. This sequence encodes CASSPDRAGYTF. Full variable domain (missing parts from reference TRBV18 and TRBJ1-2): NAGVMQNPRHLVRRRGQEARLRCSPMKGHSHVYWYRQLPEEGLKFMVYLQKENIIDESGMPKERFSAEFPKEGPSILRIQQVVRGDSAAYFCASSPDRAGYTFGSGTRLTVV.